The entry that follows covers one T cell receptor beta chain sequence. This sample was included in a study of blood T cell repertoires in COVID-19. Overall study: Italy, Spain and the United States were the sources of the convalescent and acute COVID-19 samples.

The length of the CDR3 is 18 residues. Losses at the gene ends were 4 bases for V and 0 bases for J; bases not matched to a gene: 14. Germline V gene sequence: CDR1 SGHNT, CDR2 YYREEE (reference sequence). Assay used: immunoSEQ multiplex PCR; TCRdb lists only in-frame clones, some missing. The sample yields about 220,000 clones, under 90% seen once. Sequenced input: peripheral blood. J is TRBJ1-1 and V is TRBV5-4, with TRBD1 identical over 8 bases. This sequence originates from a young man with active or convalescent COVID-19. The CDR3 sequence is CASSIPRGRGRMNTEAFF. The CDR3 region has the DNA TGTGCCAGCAGCATCCCCAGGGGGCGGGGGAGGATGAACACTGAAGCTTTCTTT. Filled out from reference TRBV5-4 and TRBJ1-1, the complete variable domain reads ETGVTQSPTHLIKTRGQQVTLRCSSQSGHNTVSWYQQALGQGPQFIFQYYREEENGRGNFPPRFSGLQFPNYSSELNVNALELDDSALYLCASSIPRGRGRMNTEAFFGQGTRLTVV.